This T cell receptor beta chain was found in a study of blood T cells in healthy people across ages. Notes on the study in general: Possibly confounding the expanded clonotype changes was the fact that donor CMV status was unknown.

This clonotype was observed a few times. The antigen is not known. About 10 milliliters was the volume of peripheral blood drawn from each donor. For the second PCR, which ran for roughly 6 to 12 cycles, a sample-barcoded 5' primer and a J-beta primer mix were used. TCRdb analysed the 5' RACE reads with MiXCR anew, one entry per CDR3 protein. This sample has some 780,000 distinct CDR3 sequences, with approximately 60% found just once. V lost 5 bases, J lost 4 bases, and 12 bases stayed unmatched. CDR3 size: 17 residues. Germline V lookup: CDR1 MGHRA, CDR2 YSYEKL. Sequences were obtained from blood. This clonotype was obtained from a man aged 35-49 years in good health. The chain is built from TRBV4-1 and TRBJ2-1, with TRBD2 identical over 9 bases. In DNA, the CDR3 is TGCGCCAGCAGCTTAAGGGCAGCGGGAGGACCTTACAATGAGCAGTTCTTC. It is translated as CASSLRAAGGPYNEQFF.